This T cell receptor beta chain stems from a study of liver allograft versus peripheral blood T cells. For the study at large: Repertoires of T cell receptors in transplanted livers were compared with recipients' peripheral blood repertoires. Findings of the study overall: Inside liver allografts, T cell receptor repertoires reportedly diverged from the repertoires found in peripheral blood.

The ends were cut back, 0 bases at V and 0 bases at J, with 12 bases in the middle. Germline lookup yields CDR1 MNHNS and CDR2 SASEGT. The CDR3 has 17 amino acids. By share of the sample, this clonotype is medium-sized. What it binds is unknown. TCRdb fed the reads into MiXCR, producing one record per CDR3 protein. The data contain about 5,300 distinct CDR3 sequences, over 15% of them singletons. The genes are TRBV6-1 and TRBJ2-4; D unclear. The receptor was derived from a human patient who had a liver transplant. The T cells may come from the graft donor. The CDR3 protein is CASSEARSKLAKNIQYF. The DNA for the CDR3 is TGTGCCAGCAGTGAAGCGAGGAGCAAGCTAGCCAAAAACATTCAGTACTTC.